The 5 T cell receptor beta chains below were found in one sample sequenced in a study of T cell responses to AZD1222 COVID-19 vaccine. TCRdb keeps only in-frame clones here, not all; method: immunoSEQ multiplex PCR. The sample carries some 140,000 clones, about 90% recorded once. Material: peripheral blood, obtained on day 0 of AZD1222 vaccination. All receptors come from an adult in good health.

The chain couples TRBV6-4 to TRBJ2-2; 8 nucleotides agree with TRBD1. The V gene's germline CDR1 is MRHNA and CDR2 SNTAGT. Losses at the gene ends were 6 bases for V and 4 bases for J; bases not matched to a gene: 4. The CDR3 extends over 14 amino acids. This chain's CDR3 is CASRTTGGTGELFF. In DNA form, the CDR3 reads TGTGCCAGCAGAACCACAGGGGGCACCGGGGAGCTGTTTTTT.

The chain is built from TRBV11-2 and TRBJ1-1; the D is unclear. The CDR3 runs to 14 residues. Germline V gives CDR1 SGHAT, CDR2 FQNNGV. Trimming shortened V by 2 bases and J by 0 bases, and 7 bases separated the two germline ends. The CDR3 nucleotides read TGTGCCAGCAGCTTAAGGCTCTTGAACACTGAAGCTTTCTTT. It is translated as CASSLRLLNTEAFF.

As regards this clone: A read error may account for a junction end that differs from germline. This chain connects TRBV4-3 to TRBJ1-2; no firm D call. Germline V gene sequence: CDR1 LGHNA, CDR2 YSLEER. The CDR3 contains 13 residues. CDR3 bases: TGCGCCAGCAGTCAAGATATCGGATTTGGCTACACCTTC. It specifies CASSQDIGFGYTF.

This chain connects TRBV4-1 to TRBJ2-3; possibly TRBD2 for D (6 bases). The germline V gene has CDR1 MGHRA and CDR2 YSYEKL. The CDR3 has 14 amino acids. V lost 0 bases and J 6 bases, leaving 10 bases between the germline ends. Here the CDR3 reads CASSQDGGWDTQYF. CDR3 nucleotide sequence: TGCGCCAGCAGCCAAGATGGGGGGTGGGATACGCAGTATTTT.

The chain recombines TRBV11-2 with TRBJ1-6, with 7 bases aligning to TRBD1. This CDR3 is built from 13 residues. V lost 2 bases, J lost 8 bases, and 0 bases stayed unmatched. Germline assignment: CDR1 SGHAT and CDR2 FQNNGV. The CDR3 here is CASSLRGHSPLHF. In nucleotides, the CDR3 is TGTGCCAGCAGCTTAAGGGGGCATTCACCCCTCCACTTT.